This T cell receptor (beta chain) was observed in a study of T cells in Graves' hyperthyroidism and ophthalmopathy. General observations from the study: Most expanded thyroid clonotypes above 0.001 also appeared in blood.

This clonotype was detected only a few times. What it binds is not known. Graves' hyperthyroidism was deemed stable given no ophthalmopathy progression within 18 months. Thyroid ultrasound, orbital computed tomography, clinical symptoms, and serum thyroxine and TRAb underpinned diagnoses. Amplification yielded TCR beta CDR3 regions, with RNA transcripts as the source. First-round RT-PCR targeting the TCR CDR3 was performed with the HTBI primer set. TCRdb passed the multiplex PCR reads through MiXCR, listing each CDR3 protein once. In the table there are about 760,000 distinct CDR3 sequences, roughly 32% of which are singletons. V lost 2 bases, J lost 11 bases, and 12 bases lay in between. Germline-derived CDR1 and CDR2 are MNHEY and SVGEGT. The CDR3 runs to 12 residues.

The sequencing sample was made of blood. The chain joins TRBV6-2 or TRBV6-3 to TRBJ1-1; D is ambiguous. The clonotype originates from a middle-aged woman with Graves' hyperthyroidism. In nucleotides, the CDR3 is TGTGCCAGCAGTTACAGAGACCCTGGCGCTTTCTTT. Translating it yields CASSYRDPGAFF.